The rows below give T cell receptor beta chains drawn from one sample of a study of shared clonotypes between healthy human individuals. Sequenced by immunoSEQ multiplex PCR; TCRdb stores in-frame clones only, minus some. This table holds under 1,900,000 clones, approximately 98.5% found once. The material sequenced was naive CD4+ T cells sorted from blood. The receptor source for this set is a man aged 25 to 45 in good health. Each CDR3 is given with its conserved first and last residue. The D gene is left open where the match is weak. Rows may omit the clone size; those that give it use once, few, many or a size class.

TRBJ2-7 - - TRBV7-9 CASSLLGLGEQYF TGTGCCAGCAGCTTGTTGGGGTTGGGCGAGCAGTACTTC
TRBJ2-7 - - TRBV6-5 CASSSGRDLAYEQYF TGTGCCAGCAGCTCAGGACGGGACCTCGCCTACGAGCAGTACTTC
TRBJ2-3 - - TRBV25-1 CASSELTDFTDTQYF TGTGCCAGCAGTGAATTGACCGATTTCACAGATACGCAGTATTTT
TRBJ2-3 TRBD2 - TRBV2 CASSLSSGTTQYF TGTGCCAGCAGCCTAAGTAGCGGGACGACGCAGTATTTT
TRBJ2-7 TRBD2 - TRBV11-2 CASSLGLAATYEQYF TGTGCCAGCAGCTTAGGACTAGCGGCGACCTACGAGCAGTACTTC
TRBJ1-3 - - TRBV30 CAWRRAASGNTIYF TGTGCCTGGAGAAGGGCGGCCTCTGGAAACACCATATATTTT
TRBJ1-1 TRBD1 - TRBV5-1 CASSTLRDSHEAFF TGCGCCAGCAGCACGCTCCGGGACAGCCATGAAGCTTTCTTT
TRBJ2-6 TRBD1 - TRBV2 CASSERTGPGANVLTF TGTGCCAGCAGTGAACGGACAGGGCCCGGGGCCAACGTCCTGACTTTC
TRBJ2-1 - - TRBV11-3 CASSSNLNSYNEQFF TGTGCCAGCAGCTCGAATTTAAACTCCTACAATGAGCAGTTCTTC
TRBJ1-1 - once TRBV18 CASSPPENTEAFF TGTGCCAGCTCACCCCCCGAGAACACTGAAGCTTTCTTT
TRBJ2-5 - - TRBV28 CASSFGQIQETQYF TGTGCCAGCAGTTTCGGGCAGATACAAGAGACCCAGTACTTC
TRBJ1-5 - - TRBV15 CATSRGQKKLYTDQPQHF TGTGCCACCAGCAGGGGACAAAAGAAATTATACACCGATCAGCCCCAGCATTTT
TRBJ2-2 - - TRBV11-2 CASSTVRRGELFF TGTGCCAGCAGCACAGTCAGACGGGGGGAGCTGTTTTTT
TRBJ2-2 TRBD2 once TRBV6-1 CASGASGNTGELFF TGTGCCAGCGGAGCTAGCGGAAACACCGGGGAGCTGTTTTTT
TRBJ2-7 - once TRBV21-1 CASSKVRWGGNEQYF TGTGCCAGCAGCAAAGTCCGCTGGGGAGGAAACGAGCAGTACTTC
TRBJ2-2 - - TRBV6-5 CASSLWGSNTGELFF TGTGCCAGCAGCCTGTGGGGGAGCAACACCGGGGAGCTGTTTTTT
TRBJ2-3 - - TRBV9 CASSGRSDTQYF TGTGCCAGCAGCGGACGTTCAGATACGCAGTATTTT
TRBJ2-7 - - TRBV29-1 CSVKGFDGEQYF TGCAGCGTTAAGGGTTTTGATGGCGAGCAGTACTTC
TRBJ2-1 TRBD2 - TRBV7-2 CASSLASGPYNEQFF TGTGCCAGCAGCTTAGCTAGCGGGCCTTACAATGAGCAGTTCTTC
TRBJ2-1 TRBD2 - TRBV7-3 CASSLTAGGREQFF TGTGCCAGCAGCTTAACTGCGGGAGGGAGGGAGCAGTTCTTC
TRBJ1-1 - few TRBV27 CASSLNLGTEAFF TGTGCCAGCAGTTTAAATCTGGGGACTGAAGCTTTCTTT
TRBJ2-1 - - TRBV11-2 CASSLGAGGYNEQFF TGTGCCAGCAGCTTAGGAGCCGGAGGCTACAATGAGCAGTTCTTC
TRBJ2-6 - - TRBV7-3 CASSQSSGANVLTF TGTGCCAGCAGCCAGAGCTCTGGGGCCAACGTCCTGACTTTC
TRBJ2-7 - - TRBV5-6 CASSFLGGGYEQYF TGTGCCAGCAGCTTCTTGGGGGGCGGTTACGAGCAGTACTTC
TRBJ2-3 TRBD2 - TRBV27 CASSLKTSRTDTQYF TGTGCCAGCAGTTTAAAGACTAGCCGCACAGATACGCAGTATTTT
TRBJ2-1 - - TRBV7-9 CASSRGLYNEQFF TGTGCCAGCAGTAGGGGACTCTACAATGAGCAGTTCTTC
TRBJ1-3 - once TRBV27 CASRPGLTGNTIYF TGTGCCAGCAGACCCGGGTTGACGGGAAACACCATATATTTT
TRBJ2-7 - - TRBV27 CASSLRGVSSYEQYF TGTGCCAGCAGTTTACGAGGGGTTAGCTCCTACGAGCAGTACTTC
TRBJ1-4 - - TRBV2 CASSFQGPNEKLFF TGTGCCAGCAGTTTCCAGGGTCCTAATGAAAAACTGTTTTTT
TRBJ2-7 - - TRBV20-1 CSARKEQYF TGCAGTGCTAGGAAGGAGCAGTACTTC
TRBJ2-1 TRBD2 - TRBV10-3 CAISDLGGRAEQFF TGTGCCATCAGTGACCTTGGCGGGAGGGCTGAGCAGTTCTTC
TRBJ2-3 - - TRBV27 CASSFRETTDTQYF TGTGCCAGCAGTTTCCGGGAGACCACAGATACGCAGTATTTT
TRBJ2-1 - - TRBV7-9 CASSPVMGRAGLHYNEQFF TGTGCCAGCAGCCCGGTGATGGGACGAGCCGGACTGCATTACAATGAGCAGTTCTTC
TRBJ2-1 - - TRBV19 CASSMGLGSYNEQFF TGTGCCAGTAGTATGGGGTTAGGGTCATACAATGAGCAGTTCTTC
TRBJ2-1 TRBD2 - TRBV28 CASSFSSSGYNEQFF TGTGCCAGCAGTTTTAGTTCTAGCGGGTACAATGAGCAGTTCTTC
TRBJ2-7 - - TRBV5-1 CASSLGYSSYEQYF TGCGCCAGCAGCTTGGGCTATAGCTCCTACGAGCAGTACTTC
TRBJ1-5 - - TRBV4-1 CASSPLPRVIGNQPQHF TGCGCCAGCAGCCCGCTCCCGAGGGTAATAGGCAATCAGCCCCAGCATTTT
TRBJ2-3 - once TRBV30 CAWSFGRPDTQYF TGTGCCTGGAGTTTCGGTCGTCCAGATACGCAGTATTTT
TRBJ2-3 - - TRBV5-4 CASSPGGGRSTDTQYF TGTGCCAGCAGCCCCGGGGGCGGGAGAAGCACAGATACGCAGTATTTT
TRBJ2-1 TRBD2 - TRBV9 CASSVRDYTYNEQFF TGTGCCAGCAGCGTCCGGGACTACACCTACAATGAGCAGTTCTTC
TRBJ1-2 TRBD1 - TRBV18 CASSTLDRGDGYTF TGTGCCAGCTCAACCCTGGACAGGGGTGATGGCTACACCTTC
TRBJ1-1 - - TRBV7-9 CATPDDWGMNTEAFF TGTGCCACTCCGGACGATTGGGGTATGAACACTGAAGCTTTCTTT
TRBJ1-5 - - TRBV19 CASQFYGAQGQPQHF TGTGCCAGTCAATTCTACGGGGCCCAGGGACAGCCCCAGCATTTT
TRBJ1-1 - once TRBV18 CASSLSGRGQAIEAFF TGTGCCAGCTCACTTTCCGGGCGGGGTCAGGCGATTGAAGCTTTCTTT
TRBJ2-3 - - TRBV7-9 CASWWARTDTQYF TGTGCCAGCTGGTGGGCGCGAACAGATACGCAGTATTTT
TRBJ2-3 - - TRBV30 CAWSVSEGLGTDTQYF TGTGCCTGGAGTGTTAGCGAGGGGCTCGGCACAGATACGCAGTATTTT
TRBJ2-7 TRBD2 - TRBV6-1 CARTSGRSNEQYF TGTGCCCGGACTAGCGGGAGATCCAACGAGCAGTACTTC
TRBJ1-4 - - TRBV7-9 CASSLGRGPNEKLFF TGTGCCAGCAGCTTAGGCAGGGGACCGAATGAAAAACTGTTTTTT
TRBJ2-7 TRBD1 - TRBV7-9 CASSRTGPEQYF TGTGCCAGCAGCCGGACAGGACCCGAGCAGTACTTC
TRBJ2-7 - - TRBV2 CASSDGLSFLREQYF TGTGCCAGCAGTGATGGACTCTCCTTCTTGAGGGAGCAGTACTTC
TRBJ2-3 TRBD2 - TRBV11-3 CASSSSGSGTDTQYF TGTGCCAGCAGCTCCAGCGGGAGCGGGACAGATACGCAGTATTTT
TRBJ2-3 - - TRBV5-4 CASNTFSGSSTDTQYF TGTGCCAGCAACACCTTCTCGGGCTCTAGCACAGATACGCAGTATTTT
TRBJ2-3 - - TRBV10-3 CAISESGPRTDTQYF TGTGCCATCAGTGAGTCGGGACCGCGCACAGATACGCAGTATTTT